These T cell receptor beta chains were read from a single sample in a study of T cell responses to AZD1222 COVID-19 vaccine. This table comes from immunoSEQ multiplex PCR, and its TCRdb copy is limited to in-frame clones, with some not included. There are 90,000 to 150,000 clones in the sample; roughly nine tenths occur only once, and 4% to 5% lies in the top ten. This specimen consisted of peripheral blood, obtained on day 0 of AZD1222 vaccination. These receptors all stem from an adult in good health. CDR3s include the opening cysteine and the closing phenylalanine or tryptophan. D genes are given only for firm matches. Rows give clone size only sometimes, using once, few, many, or a class for an expanded clone.

TRBV7-2	-	TRBJ2-2	TRBD1	TGTGCCAGCAGCTACAGGGGGCGAATGATCGGGGAGCTGTTTTTT	CASSYRGRMIGELFF
TRBV19	-	TRBJ1-6	TRBD1	TGTGCCAGTACTAATACCCGGGACAGCAATAATTCACCCCTCCACTTT	CASTNTRDSNNSPLHF
TRBV12-3/TRBV12-4	few	TRBJ2-7	-	TGTGCCAGCGGCCAGGGGGGAAACGAGCAGTACTTC	CASGQGGNEQYF
TRBV20-1	-	TRBJ1-6	-	TGCAGTGCTAGTTTACCGAATTCACCCCTCCACTTT	CSASLPNSPLHF
TRBV5-1	-	TRBJ2-7	TRBD2	TGCGCCAGCAGCTGGGGACTAGCGGGGGGAACCTACGAGCAGTACTTC	CASSWGLAGGTYEQYF
TRBV6-2/TRBV6-3	-	TRBJ2-5	TRBD2	TGTGCCAGCAGCGACAAGACTAGCGGGGTCCGGGAGACCCAGTACTTC	CASSDKTSGVRETQYF
TRBV7-2	-	TRBJ2-1	-	TGTGCCAGCAGCTCCCCTAGCGCCCTCCTGGGCAATGAGCAGTTCTTC	CASSSPSALLGNEQFF
TRBV5-5	-	TRBJ1-1	-	TGTGCCAGCAGTTCCTGGACAGCCACTGAAGCTTTCTTT	CASSSWTATEAFF
TRBV28	-	TRBJ1-3	TRBD1	TGTGCCAGCAGGCCCCCAACAGGGGCTGGAAACACCATATATTTT	CASRPPTGAGNTIYF
TRBV5-6	once	TRBJ2-7	-	TGTGCCAGCAGCTTGGAGTTGGGATCCTACGAGCAGTACTTC	CASSLELGSYEQYF
TRBV5-4	-	TRBJ2-2	-	TGTGCCAGCAGCTTAGGATGGGGAGGGGAGCTGTTTTTT	CASSLGWGGELFF
TRBV4-1	-	TRBJ1-1	TRBD1	TGCGCCAGCAGCCAGGGACAGATGAACACTGAAGCTTTCTTT	CASSQGQMNTEAFF
TRBV6-2/TRBV6-3	once	TRBJ2-5	TRBD1	TGTGCCAGCAGTTACAGACAGGGGACACAAGAGACCCAGTACTTC	CASSYRQGTQETQYF
TRBV4-2	-	TRBJ2-1	TRBD1	TGTGCCAGCAGCCTGCGACAGGGGTCCTACAATGAGCAGTTCTTC	CASSLRQGSYNEQFF
TRBV9	-	TRBJ1-1	TRBD1	TGTGCCAGCGCTCGGTCGTTTACAGGGGGCGCTTGGGACACTGAAGCTTTCTTT	CASARSFTGGAWDTEAFF
TRBV7-9	-	TRBJ2-7	TRBD2	TGTGCCAGCAGCTTGGGAGCGGGGGGCCCCTACGAGCAGTACTTC	CASSLGAGGPYEQYF
TRBV7-2	-	TRBJ1-6	-	TGTGCCAGCAGCCCTCGGAATTCACCCCTCCACTTT	CASSPRNSPLHF
TRBV11-3	-	TRBJ2-7	TRBD1	TGTGCCAGCAGCTTAGGCAGGGGGACGAGCGAGCAGTACTTC	CASSLGRGTSEQYF
TRBV10-3	few	TRBJ2-7	TRBD2	TGTGCCATCATGAGCACGGGGGGACTGGGACTTGAGCAGTACTTC	CAIMSTGGLGLEQYF
TRBV5-5	-	TRBJ1-5	-	TGTGCCAGCAGCTTGGCCGGAAGTAACAATCAGCCCCAGCATTTT	CASSLAGSNNQPQHF